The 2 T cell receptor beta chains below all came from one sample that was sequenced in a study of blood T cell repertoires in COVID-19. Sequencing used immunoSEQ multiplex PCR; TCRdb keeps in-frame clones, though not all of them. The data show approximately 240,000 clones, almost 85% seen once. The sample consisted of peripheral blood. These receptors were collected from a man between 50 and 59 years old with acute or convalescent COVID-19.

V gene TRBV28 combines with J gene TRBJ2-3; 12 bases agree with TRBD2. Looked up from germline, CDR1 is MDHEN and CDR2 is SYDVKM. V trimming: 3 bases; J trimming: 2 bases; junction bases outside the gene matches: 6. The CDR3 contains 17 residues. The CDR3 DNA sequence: TGTGCCAGCAGTTTGACGCTAGCGGGAGGGAACACAGATACGCAGTATTTT. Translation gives CASSLTLAGGNTDTQYF.

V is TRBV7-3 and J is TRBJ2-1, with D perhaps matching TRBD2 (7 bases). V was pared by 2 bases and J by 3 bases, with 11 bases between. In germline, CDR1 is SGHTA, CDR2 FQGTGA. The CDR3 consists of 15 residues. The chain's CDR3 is CASSLVGGDYNEQFF. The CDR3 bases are TGTGCCAGCAGCTTAGTAGGGGGGGACTACAATGAGCAGTTCTTC.